What follows describes a single T cell receptor beta chain. This clone was seen only a few times. No cognate antigen has been identified for it. Within one base of it there is no much larger clone, and no base qualities were kept. The sample is drawn from a study of CD8+ T cells in alopecia areata (dated by TCRdb to between 2018 and 2020). Regarding the research as a whole: The treated patients took part in an open-label pilot trial in which moderate-to-severe alopecia areata was treated with oral tofacitinib at 5 to 10 mg twice daily. Patients received tofacitinib for 6 to 18 months and were then followed off drug for 6 months to check for delayed response and recurrence. In treated patients, disease severity was measured using the SALT score, which gives the percentage of scalp surface area affected. High-throughput TCRbeta sequencing was used to examine T cell clonal expansion in alopecia areata in both the C3H/HeJ mouse model and human patients. Scalp tissue and sorted CD4+ and CD8+ peripheral blood T cells from patchy and totalis/universalis alopecia areata patients and from healthy controls were covered by human TCRbeta sequencing. Tofacitinib-treated patients had biopsies at baseline and at 4 and 24 weeks of treatment, with a later scalp biopsy in several patients. Scalp clonality was compared across normal scalp (n=4), patchy alopecia areata scalp (n=8), and alopecia totalis/universalis scalp (n=8). RNA came from the PAXgene miRNA kit for fixed scalp, the miRNeasy kit for PBMCs, and the RNeasy kit for mouse skin. TCRbeta CDR3 regions were amplified by immunoSEQ multiplex PCR using 35 Vbeta forward and 13 Jbeta reverse primers. The research as a whole found: Tofacitinib significantly decreased scalp clonality and the number of expanded CD8+ clones among the top 100 scalp clones. Because the treated cohort was small and had just a single nonresponder, larger studies are needed to establish links between baseline CD8+ expansion and response. TCR sequences shared between patients were less clear than in mice, possibly partly because of HLA diversity in the patient population. Compared with normal scalp, lesional scalp had higher clonality and more expanded CD8+ clones, particularly in alopecia totalis/universalis, a pattern that suggests antigenic drive. Many expanded lesional clones were found to persist in scalp and blood during tofacitinib treatment, and relapse after treatment cessation may be partly explained by this persistence. Resident alphabeta T cells in normal human skin are also sequenced, complicating scalp TCR repertoire analysis, unlike mouse skin dominated by gammadelta T cells.

V is clipped by 5 bases and J by 4 bases, and the sequence between their germline boundaries is 15 bases long. The CDR3 spans 14 residues, from the cysteine through the phenylalanine. Left in the record is the CDR3 DNA by itself, 42 bases read in frame from the first base. CDR1 and CDR2 (MNHEY, SMNVEV) derive from the germline V gene (reference sequence). The meaning of the sample's treatment or condition label: oral pan-JAK inhibitor, 5-10 mg twice daily. Lesional scalp punch biopsies and peripheral blood were obtained from alopecia areata patients. PBMCs were separated by density centrifugation and stained for CD3, CD4 and CD8, after which CD4+ and CD8+ T cells were sorted on a FACSAria. The library was produced with the immunoSEQ multiplex PCR assay. For TCR sequencing, RNA was extracted from every sample and reverse transcribed into cDNA to serve as template. SuperScript III was used to make first-strand cDNA, primed with a 2:1 mix of oligo-dT and random hexamers. A synthetic immune receptor repertoire was used to measure amplification bias, and any remaining bias was corrected computationally. In the paper's pipeline: Raw reads were preprocessed for error removal, and CDR3 was defined according to IMGT conventions as running from the conserved cysteine to phenylalanine. Clonality was computed as 1 minus the Shannon entropy, with the entropy normalized by log2 of the number of productive unique TCRs. Whether scalp clones were CD4 or CD8 was inferred by matching scalp TCRbeta sequences against CD4 and CD8 repertoires sorted from blood. As stored in TCRdb, this immuneACCESS dataset retains in-frame rearrangements with V and J assigned. A fraction of the clones does not appear; measured against another copy, unresolved V genes explain less than half of the discrepancy, and the remainder lacks a known reason. V and J calls and clone size are given by that table; D and trimming were obtained from the DNA. The sample table shows 180,000 or so clones, and roughly half are seen once. 10% of the sample rests with the top ten.

The TCR was taken from a human donor with alopecia areata. Recombination joined TRBV27 with TRBJ2-7, with the D gene not clear enough to name. The specimen comprised CD8+ T cells sorted from blood, sampled at roughly week 53, from a patient treated with tofacitinib. For the CDR3, the sequence is CASSPTPSGYEQYF. Here is the DNA: TGTGCCAGCAGTCCGACCCCCTCTGGGTACGAGCAGTACTTC.